Shown below are 30 T cell receptor beta chains from a single sample sequenced in a study of T cell repertoires in cytomegalovirus infection. MiXCR, run by TCRdb on the reads, gives a single entry per CDR3 protein. Among hundreds of thousands of distinct CDR3 sequences, approximately 22% were seen once, and the ten largest hold 18%. Sequencing input: CD8+ T cells from PBMCs. These receptors were collected from a human donor in good health (CMV status not recorded). Some clones in this sample may be carry-over from other donors' samples.

This clonotype turned up a few times. The chain is built from TRBV6-6 and TRBJ2-2; 10 positions agree with TRBD1. The CDR3 spans 16 residues. Germline V gives CDR1 MNHNY, CDR2 SVGAGI (reference sequence). With V trimmed by 2 bases and J by 3 bases, 3 bases remained unmatched. The chain's CDR3 is CASSYTDRGDTGELFF. The CDR3 nucleotides read TGTGCCAGCAGTTACACGGACAGGGGGGACACCGGGGAGCTGTTTTTT.

Many counts were recorded for this clonotype. This rearrangement joins TRBV15 to TRBJ2-5; D unresolved. CDR1 LNHNV and CDR2 YYDKDF come from the germline V gene (reference sequence). The CDR3 extends over 13 amino acids. V was pared by 0 bases and J by 5 bases, with 7 bases between. The chain's CDR3 is CATSRDLVETQYF. The CDR3 DNA is TGTGCCACCAGCAGAGATCTTGTTGAGACCCAGTACTTC.

This clonotype was observed at least ten times. The chain carries TRBV7-9 and TRBJ1-1; 8 bases match TRBD1. Germline CDR1 reads SEHNR; CDR2 reads FQNEAQ (reference sequence). The V segment lost 5 bases and the J segment 0 bases; nucleotides outside the gene matches: 5. The CDR3 extends over 15 amino acids. The CDR3 DNA sequence: TGTGCCAGCAGCCCCCGGGGACAGGTGAACACTGAAGCTTTCTTT. As protein: CASSPRGQVNTEAFF.

This clonotype was picked up a small number of times. CDR3 in amino acids: CASSLERGPYQETQYF. As DNA, the CDR3 is TGTGCCAGCAGCTTAGAAAGGGGTCCGTACCAAGAGACCCAGTACTTC. The chain combines TRBV11-1 with TRBJ2-5, with D possibly being TRBD1 (5 bases). In germline, CDR1 is SGHAT, CDR2 FQDESV (reference sequence). The CDR3 spans 16 residues. Trimming removed 1 base from V and 0 bases from J, with 12 bases in between.

This clonotype was observed a handful of times. The rearrangement links TRBV27 to TRBJ2-1; D may be TRBD1 or TRBD2 (5 bases each). This CDR3 comprises 13 residues. Trimming pared 5 bases from V and 5 bases from J, leaving 10 bases between. Germline V gene sequence: CDR1 MNHEY, CDR2 SMNVEV (reference sequence). The CDR3 DNA follows: TGTGCCAGCAGTCTATTGGGGGACAATGAGCAGTTCTTC. This translates into CASSLLGDNEQFF.

The table lists this clonotype with many counts. V is TRBV7-2 and J is TRBJ2-5; D not certain. The CDR3 covers 16 residues. V was clipped by 2 bases and J by 5 bases, with 18 bases between them. Germline V gene sequence: CDR1 SGHTA, CDR2 FQGNSA. Here the CDR3 DNA reads TGTGCCAGCAGCTTACGTGGGGTTGGTTCGTTGGAGACCCAGTACTTC. Translation gives CASSLRGVGSLETQYF.

This chain connects TRBV9 to TRBJ1-1; the match to TRBD1 covers 7 bases. Trimming at V came to 3 bases and at J to 0 bases, leaving 5 bases not matched to a gene. This CDR3 is 15 amino acids long. The germline V gene encodes CDR1 SGDLS and CDR2 YYNGEE. In DNA, the CDR3 is TGTGCCAGCAGCGCCTCGGGACAGATGAACACTGAAGCTTTCTTT. Protein: CASSASGQMNTEAFF.

The rearrangement uses TRBV6-5 and TRBJ2-7, with TRBD1 matching over 10 bases. The V and J ends lost 5 bases and 5 bases, in that order; junction bases with no gene match: 9. In germline, CDR1 is MNHEY, CDR2 SVGAGI. The CDR3 is made up of 15 amino acids. CDR3 coding DNA: TGTGCCAGCAGTCTCTTCTACGGACAGGGGGACGAGCAGTACTTC. Translating it yields CASSLFYGQGDEQYF.

This chain uses TRBV29-1 with TRBJ1-4, with 10 bases that match TRBD1. CDR3 length: 14 amino acids. After removal of 3 bases from V and 8 bases from J, the junction contained 6 bases not matched to a gene. The V gene's germline CDR1 is SQVTM and CDR2 ANQGSEA. The chain's CDR3 is CSVEEDRGGEKLFF. The CDR3 nucleotides read TGCAGCGTTGAGGAGGACAGGGGGGGCGAAAAACTGTTTTTT.

This clonotype has a count of ten or more. This sequence joins TRBV28 and TRBJ2-1; D ambiguous. The CDR3 runs 13 residues. In germline, CDR1 is MDHEN, CDR2 SYDVKM. V dropped 1 base and J dropped 3 bases, with 4 bases sitting between them. The CDR3 sequence is CASSLSSYNEQFF. CDR3 DNA sequence: TGTGCCAGCAGTTTATCCAGCTACAATGAGCAGTTCTTC.

This clonotype was seen repeatedly, ten times or more. J is TRBJ2-3 and V is TRBV7-9; D may correspond to TRBD1 or TRBD2 (5 bases each). The CDR3 consists of 15 residues. The germline gives CDR1 SEHNR, CDR2 FQNEAQ (reference sequence). V was trimmed by 2 bases and J by 2 bases, leaving 11 bases between them. CDR3 residues: CASSLRQGVTDTQYF. Written as DNA, the CDR3 is TGTGCCAGCAGCTTACGGCAGGGAGTCACAGATACGCAGTATTTT.

This clonotype occurred a few times. This chain joins TRBV29-1 and TRBJ2-1; D is ambiguous. V was shortened by 0 bases and J by 0 bases, with 9 bases between the two germline ends. CDR1 SQVTM and CDR2 ANQGSEA come from the germline V gene. The CDR3 is 15 residues long. Written as DNA, the CDR3 is TGCAGCGTTGAAGATCACCGGACCTCCTACAATGAGCAGTTCTTC. This sequence encodes CSVEDHRTSYNEQFF.

V and J are TRBV28 and TRBJ1-2; TRBD1 matches at 11 bases. CDR3 length: 15 residues. Losses at the gene ends were 5 bases for V and 4 bases for J; bases not matched to a gene: 6. Germline V gives CDR1 MDHEN, CDR2 SYDVKM. The CDR3 DNA reads TGTGCCAGCAGTAGACGGACAGGGGGCACCTATGGCTACACCTTC. Residues: CASSRRTGGTYGYTF.

In its sample, this clonotype was seen many times. The chain has TRBV28 and TRBJ1-6; D is ambiguous. This CDR3 has 17 residues. The germline V and J ends were trimmed by 2 bases and 0 bases, with 11 bases remaining between them. From germline, CDR1 is MDHEN and CDR2 SYDVKM. The CDR3 loop is CASSLQLGSSYNSPLHF. As DNA, the CDR3 is TGTGCCAGCAGTTTACAGTTAGGGAGCTCCTATAATTCACCCCTCCACTTT. Using reference TRBV28 and TRBJ1-6 for the parts outside the CDR3, the full variable domain is DVKVTQSSRYLVKRTGEKVFLECVQDMDHENMFWYRQDPGLGLRLIYFSYDVKMKEKGDIPEGYSVSREKKERFSLILESASTNQTSMYLCASSLQLGSSYNSPLHFGNGTRLTVT.

This rearrangement joins TRBV20-1 to TRBJ2-1; D is undetermined. The V end lost 0 bases, the J end lost 6 bases, and 18 bases lay between the germline ends. CDR1 is DFQATT, CDR2 SNEGSKA, per germline (reference sequence). The CDR3 is 16 amino acids. CDR3 sequence reads: CSARDLPRTALNEQFF. CDR3 in DNA: TGCAGTGCTAGAGATTTGCCTAGAACAGCCCTCAATGAGCAGTTCTTC.

V is TRBV29-1 and J is TRBJ1-1, with 7 bases identical to TRBD1. The CDR3 spans 14 residues. V lost 0 bases and J lost 10; bases outside the gene matches: 11. The germline gives CDR1 SQVTM, CDR2 ANQGSEA. Here the CDR3 reads CSVEDPRQGVGAFF. DNA for the CDR3: TGCAGCGTTGAAGATCCTCGGCAGGGGGTCGGAGCTTTCTTT.

This clonotype has a count of ten or more. The rearrangement links TRBV7-6 to TRBJ1-4; possibly TRBD1 for D (6 bases). The CDR3 consists of 12 residues. Between the trimmed V and J ends, which lost 5 bases and 12 bases, there was a span of 13 bases. The germline V gene has CDR1 SGHVS and CDR2 FNYEAQ. The CDR3 sequence is CASSARGGELFF. CDR3 sequence (DNA): TGTGCCAGCAGCGCGAGAGGGGGGGAACTGTTTTTT. Together with reference TRBV7-6 and TRBJ1-4, the CDR3 gives the full variable domain: GAGVSQSPRYKVTKRGQDVALRCDPISGHVSLYWYRQALGQGPEFLTYFNYEAQQDKSGLPNDRFSAERPEGSISTLTIQRTEQRDSAMYRCASSARGGELFFGSGTQLSVL.

This clonotype was seen ten or more times. The rearrangement uses TRBV7-8 and TRBJ2-3, with 7 bases that match TRBD1. Germline CDR1 and CDR2: SGHVS and FQNEAQ. The CDR3 is made up of 16 amino acids. The trim removed 2 bases at V and 6 bases at J, leaving 11 bases unmatched. In DNA, the CDR3 is TGTGCCAGCAGCTTACAGGGGGTTTTGTTTTTGGATACGCAGTATTTT. It codes for CASSLQGVLFLDTQYF.

The table lists this clonotype with many counts. The CDR3 loop reads CASSFRQGDTGELFF. The CDR3 bases are TGTGCCAGCAGTTTCCGACAGGGGGACACCGGGGAGCTGTTTTTT. The V call is TRBV12-3 or TRBV12-4, the J call TRBJ2-2; 9 nucleotides match TRBD1. CDR3 size: 15 residues. With 3 bases clipped from V and 3 bases from J, the junction kept 2 bases outside the gene matches.

In this sample, this clonotype turned up a few times. The rearrangement joins TRBV20-1 to TRBJ1-5; D ambiguous. The CDR3 runs 15 residues. The V end lost 5 bases, the J end lost 1 base, and 15 bases lay between the germline ends. Germline V lookup: CDR1 DFQATT, CDR2 SNEGSKA (reference sequence). CDR3: CSASRLPRSNQPQHF. CDR3 in DNA: TGCAGTGCTTCTCGACTCCCGAGAAGCAATCAGCCCCAGCATTTT.

This clonotype showed up many times. This chain links TRBV19 with TRBJ2-5; TRBD1 matches at 9 bases. The J segment lost 4 bases and the V segment lost 3 bases, leaving 6 bases of the junction unmatched. CDR1 and CDR2 (germline): LNHDA, SQIVND (reference sequence). This CDR3 has 15 residues. The CDR3 bases are TGTGCCAGTAGTATGGAGGACAGGGGTGGAGAGACCCAGTACTTC. This encodes CASSMEDRGGETQYF.

This clonotype has just a few counts. The chain uses TRBV29-1 and TRBJ2-5; D unclear. The CDR3 length is 14 residues. V lost 2 bases to trimming and J lost 2 bases, with 12 bases between them. Germline CDR1 reads SQVTM; CDR2 reads ANQGSEA. In DNA, the CDR3 is TGCAGCGTTGAACGGCCCGGGCAGCAAGAGACCCAGTACTTC. Translated: CSVERPGQQETQYF.

The chain joins TRBV12-5 to TRBJ2-3; 12 bases fit TRBD2. V shed 1 base, J shed 6 bases, and the junction held 2 bases outside the gene matches. The germline CDR1 and CDR2 sequences are LGHNT and FRNRAP. The CDR3 runs to 15 residues. The CDR3 coding sequence is TGTGCTAGTGGTTTGGACGGGACTAGCGGGGATACGCAGTATTTT. Encoded protein: CASGLDGTSGDTQYF.

This clonotype was seen more than once but under ten times. The chain is built from TRBV5-4 and TRBJ1-5; D is uncertain. The CDR3 totals 13 residues. The V end lost 1 base, the J end lost 6 bases, and 8 bases lay between the germline ends. The germline V gene encodes CDR1 SGHNT and CDR2 YYREEE (reference sequence). CDR3 residues: CASSLYFSQPQHF. The CDR3 DNA is TGTGCCAGCAGCTTGTATTTTAGTCAGCCCCAGCATTTT.

This rearrangement joins TRBV5-1 to TRBJ2-7; the D call may be TRBD1 or TRBD2 (5 bases each). Looked up from germline, CDR1 is SGHRS and CDR2 is YFSETQ. V was clipped by 6 bases and J by 2 bases, with 15 bases between them. This CDR3 has 14 residues. The CDR3 DNA is TGCGCCAGCACCCTCGGGGCAGAGACCTACGAGCAGTACTTC. It is translated as CASTLGAETYEQYF.

This clonotype was seen only a few times. V usage is TRBV24-1 and J usage is TRBJ1-2; the match to TRBD1 covers 11 bases. The CDR3 is 15 residues long. Trimming took 9 bases from V and 5 from J; bases not matched to a gene: 10. The germline V gene has CDR1 KGHDR and CDR2 SFDVKD. CDR3 amino acids: CATHRDRGMGYGYTF. The CDR3 DNA sequence: TGTGCCACCCACCGGGACAGGGGGATGGGGTATGGCTACACCTTC.

This clonotype was found many times. The V and J genes are TRBV10-3 and TRBJ1-2; tentative D call: TRBD1 (5 bases). Germline lookup yields CDR1 ENHRY and CDR2 SYGVKD. Deletions cut 7 bases from V and 0 bases from J, with 9 bases between. The length of the CDR3 is 13 residues. CDR3 DNA: TGTGCCATCAACGGGGGAGCTAACTATGGCTACACCTTC. Translating it yields CAINGGANYGYTF.

In this sample, this clonotype turned up many times. This chain connects TRBV7-9 to TRBJ2-5, with D uncertain. Germline CDR1 is SEHNR and CDR2 is FQNEAQ (reference sequence). The V end lost 1 base, the J end lost 2 bases, and 8 bases lay between the germline ends. The CDR3 is 14 amino acids. DNA for the CDR3: TGTGCCAGCAGCTTAGAGGGCAGACAAGAGACCCAGTACTTC. Amino acid sequence: CASSLEGRQETQYF.

A few counts support this clonotype. In DNA, the CDR3 is TGTGCCAGCAGCTTGGTTGCGGGGGACCCCTACAATGAGCAGTTCTTC. Its translation is CASSLVAGDPYNEQFF. V is TRBV5-6 and J is TRBJ2-1, with 7 bases identical to TRBD2. V trimming: 0 bases; J trimming: 2 bases; junction bases outside the gene matches: 5. This CDR3 is 16 amino acids long. In germline, CDR1 is SGHDT, CDR2 YYEEEE.

The chain uses TRBV3-1 and TRBJ2-7; the D is unclear. CDR3 length equals 16 residues. Looked up from germline, CDR1 is LGHDT and CDR2 is YNNKEL (reference sequence). Trimming stripped 0 bases from V and 5 bases from J, with 17 bases between. The CDR3 nucleotides read TGTGCCAGCAGCCAAGACGAAGGGCCCTACCGTAACGAGCAGTACTTC. Its translation is CASSQDEGPYRNEQYF.